This T cell receptor (beta chain) emerged from a study of T cell repertoires in cytomegalovirus infection. Looking at the study overall: Public signatures in TCR beta pointed to CMV infection and matching HLA type. Findings and limits, study-wide: HLA-C-restricted, CMV-specific TCR beta clonotypes were dominant ex vivo. Summed public TCR beta family frequency identified CMV carriers bearing the relevant HLA.

MiXCR, run by TCRdb on the reads, gives a single entry per CDR3 protein. Counted here are 200,000 to 300,000 distinct CDR3 sequences, around 13% occurring once; the ten biggest clones make up roughly 9.7%. This clonotype was observed at least ten times. The target antigen is unknown. The CDR3 length is 12 residues. The germline V gene has CDR1 LNHDA and CDR2 SQIVND (reference sequence). Trimming removed 10 bases at V and 3 bases at J, with 13 bases between. Sequenced material: PBMCs. The rearrangement joins TRBV19 to TRBJ2-7, with D possibly TRBD1 on 5 matching bases. This receptor was obtained from a human donor in good health (CMV status not recorded). Some clones in this sample may be carry-over from other donors' samples. CDR3 amino acids: CATMDINYEQYF. The CDR3 nucleotides are TGTGCCACCATGGACATAAACTACGAGCAGTACTTC.